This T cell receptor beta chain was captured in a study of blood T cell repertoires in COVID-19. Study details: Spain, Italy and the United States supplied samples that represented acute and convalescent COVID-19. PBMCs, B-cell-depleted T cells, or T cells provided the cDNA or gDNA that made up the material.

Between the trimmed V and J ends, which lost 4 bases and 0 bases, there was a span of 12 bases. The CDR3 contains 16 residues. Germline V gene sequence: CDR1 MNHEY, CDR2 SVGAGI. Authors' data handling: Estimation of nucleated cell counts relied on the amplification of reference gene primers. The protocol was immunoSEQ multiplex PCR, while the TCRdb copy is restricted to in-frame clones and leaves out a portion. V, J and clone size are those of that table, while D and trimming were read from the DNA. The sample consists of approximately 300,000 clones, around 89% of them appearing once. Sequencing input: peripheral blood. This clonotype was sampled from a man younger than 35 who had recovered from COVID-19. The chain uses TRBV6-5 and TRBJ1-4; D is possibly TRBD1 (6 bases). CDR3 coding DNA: TGTGCCAGCAGTTCACAGGGCCTAGCAACTAATGAAAAACTGTTTTTT. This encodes CASSSQGLATNEKLFF.